This T cell receptor (beta chain) was obtained from a study of T cell changes during pregnancy in multiple sclerosis. The CDR3 covers 16 residues. V lost 2 bases to trimming and J lost 5 bases; unmatched junction nucleotides: 7. Per the germline V gene, CDR1 is LNHDA and CDR2 is SQIVND (reference sequence). The data were produced by immunoSEQ multiplex PCR, yet TCRdb's version contains in-frame clones alone and is incomplete. This table holds 30,000 to 45,000 clones, 80% to 95% found once. The rearrangement uses TRBV19 and TRBJ2-5; 11 bases line up with TRBD2. The sequence derives from a female donor in good health, enrolled as a control in a pregnancy study. The sequencing here drew on CD4+ T cells from peripheral blood mononuclear cells, taken in the third trimester of pregnancy. The chain's CDR3 is CASSIRLAGQSETQYF. CDR3 in DNA: TGTGCCAGTAGTATAAGACTAGCGGGGCAGTCGGAGACCCAGTACTTC.